This is a list of T cell receptor beta chains from one sample in a study of graft-versus-host responses after intestinal transplantation. Produced via immunoSEQ multiplex PCR; TCRdb's table is partial and in-frame only. The sample has under 25,000 clones; approximately 82% are singletons. No antigen has been assigned to these receptors. Sequenced material: unstimulated CD8+ T cells sorted from spleen or lymph node cells, taken before transplant. Receptor source: a human donor who was the organ donor for an intestinal transplant. The CDR3 runs from the conserved cysteine through the conserved F or W. Size is omitted from some rows. Given values are once, few, many or a class for expanded clones.

CDR3 length	V gene	clone size	J gene	CDR3 protein
15	TRBV6-5	.	TRBJ2-5	CASSYSPGGSETQYF
14	TRBV9	.	TRBJ2-5	CASSARGLGGTQYF
16	TRBV4-1	once	TRBJ1-2	CASSQGHSGGTYGYTF
14	TRBV9	once	TRBJ2-1	CASSPAGARDEQFF
19	TRBV28	.	TRBJ2-1	CASSLTTLTSGRKYNEQFF
15	TRBV7-9	.	TRBJ2-5	CASSLEVGQGETQYF
11	TRBV10-3	once	TRBJ2-7	CAISESSEQYF
16	TRBV9	.	TRBJ2-3	CASSPEPGGTTDTQYF
14	TRBV7-8	.	TRBJ2-7	CASSLEWPLYEQYF
13	TRBV4-3	.	TRBJ2-7	CASSQELPYEQYF
15	TRBV27	few	TRBJ1-1	CASSRDRAVGTEAFF
12	TRBV5-1	.	TRBJ2-7	CASSLEGYEQYF
15	TRBV19	.	TRBJ1-1	CASSATGTLRTEAFF
17	TRBV19	.	TRBJ2-3	CASSIRLAGPSTDTQYF
16	TRBV6-4	.	TRBJ2-3	CASSDGGQGDIDTQYF
13	TRBV7-9	.	TRBJ2-7	CASSSGLGHEQYF
15	TRBV29-1	.	TRBJ1-4	CSVEGVADRGEKLFF
14	TRBV2	.	TRBJ1-1	CASAQTGMNTEAFF
12	TRBV21-1	.	TRBJ1-2	CASSKHSDGYTF
12	TRBV7-2	.	TRBJ2-1	CASSPGTNLQFF
14	TRBV5-5	.	TRBJ1-5	CASSQQSGREAQHF
16	TRBV11-2	few	TRBJ2-1	CASSLGVWEGYNEQFF
15	TRBV9	.	TRBJ2-3	CASSPPGISTDTQYF
13	TRBV27	.	.	CASSLGYSYEQYF
14	TRBV7-6	.	TRBJ2-1	CASRKESSYNEQFF
12	TRBV27	.	TRBJ2-7	CASSRSGYEQYF
15	TRBV7-9	.	TRBJ1-6	CASSLIIGQDSPLHF